The rows below give T cell receptor beta chains drawn from one sample of a study of CD8+ T cells in alopecia areata. Sequencing was performed with immunoSEQ multiplex PCR; in TCRdb, only in-frame clones are kept and a portion is missing. The sample has over 120,000 clones; around half are singletons. The sample was CD8+ T cells sorted from blood, taken at week 4, from a patient treated with tofacitinib. All receptors come from a human donor with alopecia areata. CDR3s include the opening cysteine and the closing phenylalanine or tryptophan. The D gene is left open where the match is weak. Size is omitted from some rows. Given values are once, few, many or a class for expanded clones.

d_call | j_call | clone_size | v_call | cdr3_nt | cdr3_aa
TRBD1 | TRBJ1-1 | . | TRBV29-1 | TGCAGCGTTGACCCACAGGGGGCTGAAGCTTTCTTT | CSVDPQGAEAFF
TRBD1 | TRBJ2-7 | few | TRBV5-1 | TGCGCCAGCAGCCCTGGATCGGGACAGGGGCCGTTGCGCGAGCAGTACTTC | CASSPGSGQGPLREQYF
. | TRBJ2-5 | once | TRBV10-2 | TGCGCCAGCAGTCCCTCTGGTGGGCAAGAGACCCAGTACTTC | CASSPSGGQETQYF
. | TRBJ1-5 | . | TRBV5-6 | TGTGCCAGCAGCGTAGGCCCTTTGAATCAGCCCCAGCATTTT | CASSVGPLNQPQHF
. | TRBJ2-6 | few | TRBV2 | TGTGCCACCTGGCGAGGGACGGGATCGGCTGGGGCCAACGTCCTGACTTTC | CATWRGTGSAGANVLTF
. | TRBJ1-4 | few | TRBV10-3 | TGTGCCATCAGTGAGACAGTCCCGGGACCAACTAATGAAAAACTGTTTTTT | CAISETVPGPTNEKLFF
. | TRBJ2-7 | few | TRBV4-2 | TGTGCCAGCAGCCAAGATCCCGGGACACCTTCCTACGAGCAGTACTTC | CASSQDPGTPSYEQYF
. | TRBJ2-2 | few | TRBV13 | TGTGCCAGCAGTCCGAATGATCCGGGGGAGCTGTTTTTT | CASSPNDPGELFF
. | TRBJ1-1 | . | TRBV5-6 | TGTGCCAGCAGCACAGTGGGCGGGTGGATTGAAGCTTTCTTT | CASSTVGGWIEAFF
. | TRBJ2-7 | . | TRBV29-1 | TGCAGCTGTGTCGACAGCTACGAGCAGTACTTC | CSCVDSYEQYF
. | TRBJ2-4 | few | TRBV7-3 | TGTGCCAGCAGCTTATTCGGGACGGAGCAAAACATTCAGTACTTC | CASSLFGTEQNIQYF
. | TRBJ2-1 | few | TRBV29-1 | TGCAGCGTTGATGCGGGGTTGACCTACAATGAGCAGTTCTTC | CSVDAGLTYNEQFF
. | TRBJ2-7 | . | TRBV11-1 | TGTGCCAGCAGCCATGGACGGAAAGACAGCGAGCAGTACTTC | CASSHGRKDSEQYF
. | TRBJ2-5 | . | TRBV7-8 | TGTGCCAGCAGCTTGGACAGTTCAGAGACCCAGTACTTC | CASSLDSSETQYF
. | TRBJ1-1 | . | TRBV5-6 | TGTGCCAGCAGCTTGGGGTCCTTGGACACTGAAGCTTTCTTT | CASSLGSLDTEAFF
. | TRBJ2-3 | . | TRBV27 | TGTGCCAGCAGTTGGCGGGATCACACAGATACGCAGTATTTT | CASSWRDHTDTQYF
. | TRBJ1-1 | few | TRBV30 | TGTGCCTGGAGTAGTACACTCTATAACGCTGAAGCTTTCTTT | CAWSSTLYNAEAFF
. | TRBJ2-3 | . | TRBV5-6 | TGTGCCAGCAGCCTGCCCACAGAGCTGAGCACAGATACGCAGTATTTT | CASSLPTELSTDTQYF
TRBD2 | TRBJ2-5 | . | TRBV27 | TGTGCCAGCAGTTTACAGTGGAGTAGCGGGAGAGAGACCCAGTACTTC | CASSLQWSSGRETQYF
TRBD2 | TRBJ2-3 | . | TRBV4-1 | TGCGCCAGCAGCGGACTAGCACCAAGTACGCAGTATTTT | CASSGLAPSTQYF
. | TRBJ1-1 | . | TRBV4-2 | TGTGCCAGCAGCCAAGCTATGAACACTGAAGCTTTCTTT | CASSQAMNTEAFF
. | TRBJ1-5 | . | TRBV4-1 | TGCGCCAGCAGCCAAGAAGGTGCCCACAGCAATCAGCCCCAGCATTTT | CASSQEGAHSNQPQHF